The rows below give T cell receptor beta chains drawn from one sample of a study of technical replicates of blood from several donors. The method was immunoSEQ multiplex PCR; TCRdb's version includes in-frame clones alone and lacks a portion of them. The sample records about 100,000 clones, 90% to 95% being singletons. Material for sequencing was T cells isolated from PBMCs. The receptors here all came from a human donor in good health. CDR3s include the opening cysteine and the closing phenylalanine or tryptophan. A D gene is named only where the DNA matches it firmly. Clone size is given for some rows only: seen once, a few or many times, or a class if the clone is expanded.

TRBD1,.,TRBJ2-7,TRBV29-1,TGCAGCGTTGAGGGGGACAGCGGCCTCGGCGAGCAGTACTTC,CSVEGDSGLGEQYF
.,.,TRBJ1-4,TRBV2,TGTGCCAGCAGTGAAACTGGGGCTGCTCATGAAAAACTGTTTTTT,CASSETGAAHEKLFF
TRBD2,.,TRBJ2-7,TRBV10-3,TGTGCCATCAGTGAGTCTAAGGGACTAGCGGGAGTAATCCACGAGCAGTACTTC,CAISESKGLAGVIHEQYF
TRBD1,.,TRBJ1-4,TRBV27,TGTGCCAGCAGTTCGGGACAGGGAAGGGAAAAACTGTTTTTT,CASSSGQGREKLFF
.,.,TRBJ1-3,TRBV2,TGTGCCAGCAGTGAATCCAGGGGACAACGAAACACCATATATTTT,CASSESRGQRNTIYF
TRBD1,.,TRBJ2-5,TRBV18,TGTGCCAGCTCACTGGGACAGGAGGGGACCCAGTACTTC,CASSLGQEGTQYF
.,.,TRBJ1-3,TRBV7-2,TGTGCCAGCAGCTTAGACAATTACCTAAACACCATATATTTT,CASSLDNYLNTIYF
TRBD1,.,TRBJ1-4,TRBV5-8,TGTGCCAGCAGCTTGACAGGGGGTAATGAAAAACTGTTTTTT,CASSLTGGNEKLFF
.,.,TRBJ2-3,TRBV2,TGTGCCAGCAGAGTGGGGTTAGCGGCCCTCGCGAGCACAGATACGCAGTATTTT,CASRVGLAALASTDTQYF
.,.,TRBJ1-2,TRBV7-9,TGTGCCGGCGGCGACAGAACATTTTATGGCTACACCTTC,CAGGDRTFYGYTF
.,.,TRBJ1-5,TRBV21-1,TGTGCCAGCAGCAAACAGGGTCCGAGTCAGCCCCAGCATTTT,CASSKQGPSQPQHF
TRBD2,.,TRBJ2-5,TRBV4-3,TGCGCCAGCAGCCAGATAGCGGGAGGGCCGAGAGAGACCCAGTACTTC,CASSQIAGGPRETQYF
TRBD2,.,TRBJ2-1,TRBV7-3,TGTGCCAGCAGCCCGAGACTAGCGGGAGCCCCCTACAATGAGCAGTTCTTC,CASSPRLAGAPYNEQFF
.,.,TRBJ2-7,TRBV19,TGTGCCACCTTAATTCCAGGGACCTACGAGCAGTACTTC,CATLIPGTYEQYF
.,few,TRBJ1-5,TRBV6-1,TGTGCCAGCCTAGACGGTGTGAGGCCCCAGCATTTT,CASLDGVRPQHF